The rows below give T cell receptor beta chains drawn from one sample of a study of cytomegalovirus exposure and HLA in healthy donors. Sequenced by immunoSEQ multiplex PCR; TCRdb stores in-frame clones only, minus some. The profile covers 90,000 to 150,000 clones, with roughly four fifths appearing a single time and 3.3% taken by the ten largest. The sample taken for sequencing was PBMCs. These TCRs come from a woman aged 30 to 39 in good health and CMV-seropositive. Each CDR3 is given with its conserved first and last residue. The D gene is left open where the match is weak. Size is stated for part of the rows, as once, few or many counts, or as a class when the clone is expanded.

>TRBV19|TRBD1|NA|TRBJ1-2
CASSIAGTAAPHYGYTF
TGTGCCAGTAGTATCGCTGGGACAGCGGCCCCGCACTATGGCTACACCTTC
>TRBV4-1|TRBD1|NA|TRBJ1-1
CASSRTAGQLNTEAFF
TGCGCCAGCAGCCGAACCGCGGGACAGTTAAACACTGAAGCTTTCTTT
>TRBV10-3|NA|NA|TRBJ2-3
CAISDPALVETDTQYF
TGTGCCATCAGTGACCCCGCCCTAGTAGAAACAGATACGCAGTATTTT
>TRBV5-6|NA|NA|TRBJ2-1
CASSRLVDEQFF
TGTGCCAGCAGCCGACTGGTCGATGAGCAGTTCTTC
>TRBV27|NA|NA|TRBJ1-2
CASRNITRHHPVYGYTF
TGTGCCAGCAGGAATATAACGCGGCACCACCCGGTCTATGGCTACACCTTC
>TRBV6-1|TRBD1|once|TRBJ1-4
CASSTRTGANEKLFF
TGTGCCAGCAGTACCCGGACAGGGGCTAATGAAAAACTGTTTTTT
>TRBV7-3|NA|few|TRBJ2-3
CASSLGGGPTDTQYF
TGTGCCAGCAGCTTAGGGGGGGGCCCCACAGATACGCAGTATTTT
>TRBV5-6|NA|NA|TRBJ1-3
CASSPTVSGNTIYF
TGTGCCAGCAGCCCGACAGTTTCTGGAAACACCATATATTTT
>TRBV28|NA|NA|TRBJ2-3
CASSFSGTDTQYF
TGTGCCAGCAGTTTCTCAGGGACAGATACGCAGTATTTT
>TRBV11-2|NA|NA|TRBJ2-5
CASSLGPHGETQYF
TGTGCCAGCAGCTTAGGGCCGCATGGAGAGACCCAGTACTTC
>TRBV7-9|NA|few|TRBJ1-5
CSSSSSRGRGAGQPQHF
TGTTCCAGCAGCTCTAGTAGGGGGAGAGGGGCCGGGCAGCCCCAGCATTTT
>TRBV7-9|NA|NA|TRBJ2-3
CASSSQPSGLTDTQYF
TGTGCCAGCAGCTCGCAACCTTCAGGGCTCACAGATACGCAGTATTTT
>TRBV19|TRBD2|NA|TRBJ2-2
CATARLAANTGELFF
TGTGCCACCGCCCGACTAGCGGCGAACACCGGGGAGCTGTTTTTT
>TRBV19|NA|few|TRBJ2-7
CASSIRGWPHEQYF
TGTGCCAGTAGTATTCGGGGGTGGCCCCACGAGCAGTACTTC
>TRBV5-4|TRBD2|NA|TRBJ2-1
CASRPGLAGGIYNEQFF
TGTGCCAGCAGACCGGGACTAGCGGGGGGGATCTACAATGAGCAGTTCTTC
>TRBV7-2|TRBD2|NA|TRBJ2-2
CASSWGWGGQSGELFF
TGTGCCAGCAGCTGGGGGTGGGGGGGTCAGTCCGGGGAGCTGTTTTTT
>TRBV4-3|TRBD1|NA|TRBJ2-3
CASSPSGQGSDTQYF
TGCGCCAGCAGCCCTTCGGGACAGGGGTCAGATACGCAGTATTTT
>TRBV29-1|TRBD1|NA|TRBJ1-1
CSVDRQGAGTEAFF
TGCAGCGTTGATCGCCAGGGGGCAGGCACTGAAGCTTTCTTT
>TRBV5-4|TRBD1|NA|TRBJ1-2
CASSSEQGRGNYGYTF
TGTGCCAGCAGCTCAGAGCAAGGCAGGGGGAACTATGGCTACACCTTC
>TRBV2|TRBD1|NA|TRBJ1-4
CASSVDREGKLFF
TGTGCCAGCAGTGTGGACAGGGAAGGAAAACTGTTTTTT
>TRBV5-4|NA|NA|TRBJ2-3
CASSSQDRITDTQYF
TGCGCCAGCAGCTCCCAGGACAGAATCACAGATACGCAGTATTTT
>TRBV7-2|NA|NA|TRBJ2-7
CASSFHYEQYF
TGTGCCAGCAGCTTTCACTACGAGCAGTACTTC
>TRBV6-6|NA|few|TRBJ1-2
CASSYSAVDYGYTF
TGTGCCAGCAGTTACTCGGCGGTAGACTATGGCTACACCTTC
>TRBV23-1|NA|NA|TRBJ1-1
CASSRRCFMNTEAFF
TGCGCCAGCAGCCGCAGGTGTTTCATGAACACTGAAGCTTTCTTT
>TRBV9|TRBD1|NA|TRBJ1-1
CASSVAGTGGTEAFF
TGTGCCAGCAGCGTAGCTGGTACAGGGGGCACTGAAGCTTTCTTT
>TRBV5-4|TRBD1|NA|TRBJ1-6
CASSYGTVSSYNSPLHF
TGTGCCAGCAGCTATGGGACAGTGAGCTCCTATAATTCACCCCTCCACTTT
>TRBV7-6|TRBD1|NA|TRBJ1-1
CASSTQGADTEAFF
TGTGCCAGCAGCACACAGGGGGCGGACACTGAAGCTTTCTTT
>TRBV5-1|TRBD1|once|TRBJ2-7
CASSTMAGTGKGQYF
TGCGCCAGCAGCACTATGGCCGGGACAGGGAAAGGGCAGTACTTC
>TRBV6-4|NA|once|TRBJ1-1
CASSDMRGTEAFF
TGTGCCAGCAGTGACATGAGAGGCACTGAAGCTTTCTTT
>TRBV5-6|TRBD1|NA|TRBJ2-2
CASSPTGIGELFF
TGTGCCAGCAGCCCGACAGGGATCGGGGAGCTGTTTTTT
>TRBV2|TRBD1|NA|TRBJ1-6
CASRGQGISYNSPLHF
TGTGCCAGCAGGGGACAGGGAATCTCCTATAATTCACCCCTCCACTTT
>TRBV7-2|TRBD2|NA|TRBJ2-3
CASTGGGWDTQYF
TGTGCCAGCACCGGCGGGGGGTGGGATACGCAGTATTTT
>TRBV2|TRBD2|NA|TRBJ2-3
CASRHGLAGDQDTQYF
TGTGCCAGCAGACACGGACTAGCGGGGGACCAAGATACGCAGTATTTT
>TRBV4-2|NA|NA|TRBJ1-1
CASSQSARDTEAFF
TGTGCCAGCAGCCAATCGGCACGGGACACTGAAGCTTTCTTT
>TRBV27|NA|NA|TRBJ1-1
CASSFARGTEAFF
TGTGCCAGCAGTTTTGCCAGGGGCACTGAAGCTTTCTTT
>TRBV11-3|NA|NA|TRBJ2-3
CASSRDSITDTQYF
TGTGCCAGCAGCCGAGACAGCATCACAGATACGCAGTATTTT
>TRBV29-1|NA|NA|TRBJ2-4
CSVDIGGRGIQYF
TGCAGCGTTGACATCGGGGGAAGGGGCATTCAGTACTTC
>TRBV7-2|TRBD2|NA|TRBJ2-5
CASSSPSGVFEETQYF
TGTGCCAGCAGCTCCCCTAGCGGGGTTTTTGAGGAGACCCAGTACTTC
>TRBV14|NA|NA|TRBJ1-1
CASSRRGFTEAFF
TGTGCCAGCAGCCGACGGGGTTTCACTGAAGCTTTCTTT
>TRBV7-2|TRBD1|NA|TRBJ1-6
CASSLGDRGIRNSPLHF
TGTGCCAGCAGCTTAGGGGACAGGGGGATTAGGAATTCACCCCTCCACTTT
>TRBV7-3|NA|NA|TRBJ2-2
CASGAGTNTGELFF
TGTGCCAGCGGTGCAGGGACGAACACCGGGGAGCTGTTTTTT
>TRBV6-1|NA|NA|TRBJ1-5
CASIPGGGGNQPQHF
TGTGCCAGCATCCCCGGCGGGGGAGGGAATCAGCCCCAGCATTTT
>TRBV19|TRBD1|NA|TRBJ1-2
CASSLPDRSVGYGYTF
TGTGCCAGTAGTCTCCCGGACAGGTCGGTAGGATATGGCTACACCTTC
>TRBV5-1|TRBD1|NA|TRBJ1-4
CASSDPQGDEKLFF
TGCGCCAGCAGCGATCCTCAGGGGGATGAAAAACTGTTTTTT
>TRBV25-1|NA|medium-sized|TRBJ1-1
CASSELRGTTEAFF
TGTGCCAGCAGTGAATTGAGAGGAACAACTGAAGCTTTCTTT
>TRBV7-9|TRBD1|medium-sized|TRBJ2-7
CASSPYRGGHEQYF
TGTGCCAGCAGCCCGTACAGGGGTGGCCACGAGCAGTACTTC
>TRBV7-2|NA|few|TRBJ2-2
CASSLFPDTGELFF
TGTGCCAGCAGCTTATTTCCGGACACCGGGGAGCTGTTTTTT
>TRBV5-1|TRBD1|NA|TRBJ2-1
CASSLTGGNEQFF
TGCGCCAGCAGCTTGACAGGGGGCAATGAGCAGTTCTTC
>TRBV29-1|TRBD2|NA|TRBJ2-1
CSAYDSWTSGGPKFF
TGCAGCGCCTACGATTCATGGACTAGCGGGGGACCGAAGTTCTTC
>TRBV12-5|NA|NA|TRBJ1-1
CASGLEQNTEAFF
TGTGCTAGTGGTTTGGAGCAGAACACTGAAGCTTTCTTT
>TRBV5-6|NA|NA|TRBJ1-2
CASSFERGSYGYTF
TGTGCCAGCAGCTTTGAGCGCGGTAGCTATGGCTACACCTTC
>TRBV19|TRBD1|few|TRBJ2-3
CASSPRTGRVGDTQYF
TGTGCCAGTAGTCCTAGGACAGGGAGAGTTGGAGATACGCAGTATTTT
>TRBV9|NA|NA|TRBJ2-3
CASSPTWADTQYF
TGTGCCAGCAGCCCCACCTGGGCGGATACGCAGTATTTT
>TRBV28|TRBD1|NA|TRBJ1-5
CASSFAPGTGVGQPQHF
TGTGCCAGCAGTTTTGCCCCCGGGACAGGGGTAGGTCAGCCCCAGCATTTT
>TRBV4-2|TRBD1|NA|TRBJ2-5
CASSHLLQGTETQYF
TGTGCCAGCAGCCACTTATTACAGGGGACGGAGACCCAGTACTTC
>TRBV4-2|TRBD2|few|TRBJ2-5
CASSQDWRGGRETQYF
TGTGCCAGCAGCCAAGATTGGCGGGGGGGCCGGGAGACCCAGTACTTC
>TRBV4-2|NA|NA|TRBJ1-2
CASSQELTGGAENYGYTF
TGTGCCAGCAGCCAGGAACTGACGGGAGGGGCGGAAAACTATGGCTACACCTTC
>TRBV19|NA|NA|TRBJ1-5
CASSTSGYQPQHF
TGTGCCAGTAGTACCTCAGGGTATCAGCCCCAGCATTTT